This entry describes one T cell receptor (beta chain). This specimen belongs to a study of T cell changes during pregnancy in multiple sclerosis. Germline V lookup: CDR1 SQVTM, CDR2 ANQGSEA. With 0 bases clipped from V and 2 bases from J, the junction kept 16 bases outside the gene matches. The CDR3 covers 18 residues. The repertoire was sequenced with immunoSEQ multiplex PCR; TCRdb's copy has only in-frame clones and lacks some. The repertoire holds roughly 90,000 clones, with almost 95% as singletons. Sample: peripheral blood, taken in the third trimester of pregnancy. The TCR originated in a female donor with multiple sclerosis, enrolled in a pregnancy study. The chain couples TRBV29-1 to TRBJ2-7; 7 nucleotides agree with TRBD2. In DNA, the CDR3 is TGCAGCGTTGAAGATCCCTGGGAGGGTAGCGGAAAACCCTACGAGCAGTACTTC. Its protein product is CSVEDPWEGSGKPYEQYF.